The next 18 T cell receptor beta chains were all read from a single sample in a study of CD4 T cells in relation to SARS-CoV-2 and coronaviruses. Antigen specificity for these receptors is unknown. CD4+ T cells from unexposed donors were obtained before the COVID-19 pandemic (2011-2018). The cells were cultured for less than twelve days before CD4+ T cells were isolated. Produced via immunoSEQ multiplex PCR; TCRdb's table is partial and in-frame only. The table lists roughly 30,000 clones, about 80% of them singletons. Sequencing was performed on CD4+ T cells from PBMCs, cultured in vitro. All receptors come from a human donor in good health.

This chain connects TRBV29-1 to TRBJ1-2, with unresolved D. V was cut by 3 bases and J by 1 base, with 6 bases left in between. The V gene's germline CDR1 is SQVTM and CDR2 ANQGSEA. The CDR3 totals 12 residues. The CDR3 reads CSVDGGNYGYTF. The CDR3 nucleotides read TGCAGCGTTGATGGAGGTAACTATGGCTACACCTTC.

This clone was counted once. This rearrangement joins TRBV19 to TRBJ1-2; 8 nucleotides match TRBD1. The junction had 6 bases not matched to a gene; V was cut back by 4 bases and J by 2 bases. CDR1 and CDR2 (germline): LNHDA, SQIVND (reference sequence). The CDR3 has 15 amino acids. Written as DNA, the CDR3 is TGTGCCAGTAGTAGCGGGACAGGTGGAAACTATGGCTACACCTTC. Amino acid sequence: CASSSGTGGNYGYTF.

The chain has TRBV9 and TRBJ2-7; 11 nucleotides align to TRBD1. V shed 0 bases, J shed 5 bases, and the junction held 4 bases outside the gene matches. This CDR3 spans 15 amino acids. CDR1 and CDR2 from the germline V gene are SGDLS and YYNGEE. CDR3 protein: CASSVGTGGFDEQYF. The CDR3 region has the DNA TGTGCCAGCAGCGTAGGGACAGGGGGCTTCGACGAGCAGTACTTC.

The rearrangement links TRBV7-2 to TRBJ2-1; TRBD2 matches 8 bases. With V trimmed by 2 bases and J by 5 bases, 5 bases remained unmatched. CDR3 length equals 15 residues. CDR1 and CDR2 from the germline V gene are SGHTA and FQGNSA. CDR3 in amino acids: CASSLNGGGNNEQFF. The CDR3 DNA sequence: TGTGCCAGCAGCTTAAACGGGGGGGGAAACAATGAGCAGTTCTTC.

This clone was seen only a few times. The rearrangement links TRBV5-5 to TRBJ2-1; unclear D gene. The CDR3 has 12 amino acids. V was trimmed by 2 bases and J by 8 bases, leaving 8 bases between them. Germline V gene sequence: CDR1 SGHKS, CDR2 YYEKEE (reference sequence). The CDR3 DNA follows: TGTGCCAGCAGCTTCTTTAGTTATGAGCAGTTCTTC. Its translation: CASSFFSYEQFF.

This clone has just one count. The chain carries TRBV19 and TRBJ1-5; 8 nucleotides line up with TRBD1. With 5 bases clipped from V and 3 bases from J, the junction kept 6 bases outside the gene matches. There are 15 residues in the CDR3. Germline V gene lookup returns CDR1 LNHDA and CDR2 SQIVND (reference sequence). The CDR3 DNA reads TGTGCCAGTAGTGCCTGGACAGGGAACAATCAGCCCCAGCATTTT. Protein sequence: CASSAWTGNNQPQHF.

This clone has only one observation. V and J are TRBV9 and TRBJ2-3, with 7 bases matching TRBD1. V shed 0 bases and J 4 bases; nucleotides not matched to a gene: 11. Germline V CDR1 and CDR2: SGDLS, YYNGEE. CDR3 length equals 17 residues. The CDR3, as DNA: TGTGCCAGCAGCGTAGGGGCAGACCCAGGGGGATCAGATACGCAGTATTTT. Residues: CASSVGADPGGSDTQYF.

V gene TRBV20-1 combines with J gene TRBJ1-2; D ambiguous. The CDR3 sequence is 10 residues long. In germline, CDR1 is DFQATT, CDR2 SNEGSKA (reference sequence). The V and J ends lost 0 bases and 8 bases respectively, with 4 bases between them. This CDR3 is CSARDGGYTF. DNA of the CDR3: TGCAGTGCTAGAGATGGGGGCTACACCTTC.

The chain employs TRBV29-1 and TRBJ1-1; 8 positions match TRBD1. Trimming removed 4 bases from V and 3 bases from J; junction bases left unmatched: 7. Germline assignment: CDR1 SQVTM and CDR2 ANQGSEA. This CDR3 has 14 residues. CDR3 DNA sequence: TGCAGCGTTGGAGCAGGGGGCCTGGACACTGAAGCTTTCTTT. This translates into CSVGAGGLDTEAFF.

This chain links TRBV9 with TRBJ2-2; TRBD2 is a possible D gene (5 bases). Trimming took 2 bases from V and 0 from J, leaving 8 bases between them. The CDR3 has 15 residues. The V gene's germline CDR1 is SGDLS and CDR2 YYNGEE. CDR3 residues: CASSVLASNTGELFF. The CDR3 DNA reads TGTGCCAGCAGCGTTCTAGCTTCGAACACCGGGGAGCTGTTTTTT.

This chain uses TRBV2 with TRBJ2-3; D is ambiguous. The V gene lost 4 bases and the J gene lost 8 bases, with 7 bases spanning the gap. Germline values: CDR1 SNHLY, CDR2 FYNNEI. This CDR3 is built from 11 residues. CDR3 sequence (DNA): TGTGCCAGCAGTGGAATGAGTACGCAGTATTTT. Translated: CASSGMSTQYF. The full variable domain, with the rest looked up from reference TRBV2 and TRBJ2-3, is EPEVTQTPSHQVTQMGQEVILRCVPISNHLYFYWYRQILGQKVEFLVSFYNNEISEKSEIFDDQFSVERPDGSNFTLKIRSTKLEDSAMYFCASSGMSTQYFGPGTRLTVL.

The chain carries TRBV7-8 and TRBJ2-1; TRBD2 might be the D (5 bases). The CDR3 is 13 amino acids. The germline gives CDR1 SGHVS, CDR2 FQNEAQ. Trimming took 5 bases from V and 3 from J, leaving 8 bases between them. The CDR3 spells CASSPGVYNEQFF. In DNA form, the CDR3 reads TGTGCCAGCAGCCCCGGGGTCTACAATGAGCAGTTCTTC.

The chain links TRBV6-5 to TRBJ1-5; 7 bases map to TRBD1. Looked up from germline, CDR1 is MNHEY and CDR2 is SVGAGI. The CDR3 is 13 residues long. Trimming took 6 bases from V and 5 from J; bases not matched to a gene: 4. CDR3 region: CASSDREYQPQHF. The CDR3 DNA follows: TGTGCCAGCAGCGACAGGGAGTATCAGCCCCAGCATTTT.

The V gene is TRBV4-3, the J gene TRBJ2-3; D perhaps matches TRBD2 (5 bases). V dropped 2 bases and J dropped 8 bases, with 11 bases sitting between them. Germline CDR1 and CDR2: LGHNA and YSLEER. CDR3 size: 13 residues. As DNA, the CDR3 is TGCGCCAGCAGCCAAAGGACCAGCGGTACGCAGTATTTT. Amino acid sequence: CASSQRTSGTQYF.

V is TRBV6-5 and J is TRBJ2-5, with D possibly matching TRBD2 (5 bases). The CDR3 is 14 amino acids. Trimming left V 6 bases short and J 4 bases short, with 15 bases between. CDR1 is MNHEY and CDR2 is SVGAGI in the germline V gene. CDR3 sequence reads: CASSQRMSGETQYF. CDR3 coding DNA: TGTGCCAGCAGCCAGAGGATGAGCGGAGAGACCCAGTACTTC.

The CDR3 DNA reads as TGTGCCAGCAGCCAAACCCTTGGAGGTTCGGAGACCCAGTACTTC. It specifies CASSQTLGGSETQYF. This chain uses TRBV7-6 with TRBJ2-5; D might be TRBD2 (5 bases). V gave up 5 bases and J gave up 5 bases, with 18 bases separating them. CDR1 is SGHVS and CDR2 is FNYEAQ in the germline V gene. CDR3 length: 15 residues.

V is TRBV5-1 and J is TRBJ2-3, with TRBD2 matching 8 bases. Trimming cost V 0 bases and J 2 bases; bases outside gene matches: 11. The CDR3 is 18 amino acids. The V gene's germline CDR1 is SGHRS and CDR2 YFSETQ. The CDR3 DNA is TGCGCCAGCAGCTTGGGGGTCGGCGGGAGGCCCCCCACAGATACGCAGTATTTT. It codes for CASSLGVGGRPPTDTQYF.

This chain connects TRBV18 to TRBJ2-1; 9 bases map to TRBD1. Germline V gene lookup returns CDR1 KGHSH and CDR2 LQKENI. V shed 3 bases, J shed 6 bases, and the junction held 9 bases outside the gene matches. The CDR3 is 16 residues long. CDR3 DNA: TGTGCCAGCTCACCTCCTCCGGGACAGGGACCCAATGAGCAGTTCTTC. This translates into CASSPPPGQGPNEQFF.